This T cell receptor (beta chain) came from a study of naive and memory T cell subsets. CMV status came from CD4+ T cell IFNgamma after overnight CMV lysate stimulation of fresh PBMCs. At least ten counts were recorded for this clonotype. Antigen unknown. General observations from the study: In naive cells, over 95% of TCR sequences were seen only once. Diversity fell and Gini index rose from naive through CM, EM, EMRA.

An equimolar mix of two oligonucleotides served as the beta constant-region primer for TRBC1 and TRBC2. Ligated cDNA was amplified by four rounds of PCR with nested alpha and beta constant-region primers and SP2. Each CDR3 protein is one row after TCRdb ran MiXCR on the UMI-ligation and nested PCR reads. The sample lists tens of thousands of distinct CDR3 sequences; around a sixth were seen once. Sequenced material: effector memory CD4+ T cells from blood. The subset is: effector memory, CD45RA- CD27-. This clonotype originated in a human donor in good health.

CDR3 DNA: TGTGCCAGCAGCGCCAGCCCGGTCGGCCTGGGCTCCTACAATGAGCAGTTCTTC. As protein: CASSASPVGLGSYNEQFF. The chain recombines TRBV7-3 with TRBJ2-1; D not certain. Germline V lookup: CDR1 SGHTA, CDR2 FQGTGA. The CDR3 totals 18 residues. V was clipped by 5 bases and J by 0 bases, with 20 bases between them.